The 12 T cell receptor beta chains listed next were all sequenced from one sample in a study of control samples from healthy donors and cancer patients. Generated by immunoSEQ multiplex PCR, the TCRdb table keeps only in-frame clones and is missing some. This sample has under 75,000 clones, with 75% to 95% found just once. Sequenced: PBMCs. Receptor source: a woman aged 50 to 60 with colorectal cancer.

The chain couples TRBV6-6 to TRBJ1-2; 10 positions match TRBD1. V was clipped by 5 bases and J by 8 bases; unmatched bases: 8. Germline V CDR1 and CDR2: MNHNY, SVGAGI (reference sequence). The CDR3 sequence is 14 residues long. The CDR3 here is CASSRGQGLLGYTF. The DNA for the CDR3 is TGTGCCAGCAGTCGGGGACAGGGGTTATTAGGCTACACCTTC.

The CDR3 region is CASSLGVGSEQYF. Here the CDR3 DNA reads TGTGCCAGCAGTCTGGGCGTAGGATCCGAGCAGTACTTC. The V call is TRBV27, the J call TRBJ2-7; unclear D gene. Germline V lookup: CDR1 MNHEY, CDR2 SMNVEV (reference sequence). V was shortened by 5 bases and J by 6 bases, with 14 bases between the two germline ends. The CDR3 has 13 residues.

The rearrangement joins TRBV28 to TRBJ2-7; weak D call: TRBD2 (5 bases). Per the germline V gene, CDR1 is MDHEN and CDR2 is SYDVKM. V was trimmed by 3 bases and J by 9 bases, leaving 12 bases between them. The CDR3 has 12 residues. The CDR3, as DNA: TGTGCCAGCAGTTTCCGGGATCTGGGGCAGTACTTC. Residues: CASSFRDLGQYF.

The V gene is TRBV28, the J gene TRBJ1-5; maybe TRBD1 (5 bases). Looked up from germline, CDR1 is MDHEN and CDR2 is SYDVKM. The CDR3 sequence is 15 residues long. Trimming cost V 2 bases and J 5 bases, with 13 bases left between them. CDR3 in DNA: TGTGCCAGCAGTTTACGTAGGGGAAGGGATCAGCCCCAGCATTTT. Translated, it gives CASSLRRGRDQPQHF.

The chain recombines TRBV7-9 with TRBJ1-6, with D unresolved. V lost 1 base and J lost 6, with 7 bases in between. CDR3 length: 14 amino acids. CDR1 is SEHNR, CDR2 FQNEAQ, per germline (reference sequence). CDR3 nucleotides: TGTGCCAGCAGCTTAGTCTCCCCTAATTCACCCCTCCACTTT. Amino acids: CASSLVSPNSPLHF.

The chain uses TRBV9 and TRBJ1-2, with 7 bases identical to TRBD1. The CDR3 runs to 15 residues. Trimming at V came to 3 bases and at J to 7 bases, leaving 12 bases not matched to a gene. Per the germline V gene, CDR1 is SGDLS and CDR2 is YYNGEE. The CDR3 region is CASSAGQITSRGYTF. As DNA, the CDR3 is TGTGCCAGCAGCGCGGGACAGATTACCTCTCGTGGCTACACCTTC.

CDR3: CSVEVAYEQYF. CDR3 in DNA: TGCAGCGTTGAAGTGGCGTACGAGCAGTACTTC. The V gene is TRBV29-1, the J gene TRBJ2-7; no definite D call. Germline CDR1 is SQVTM and CDR2 is ANQGSEA. The CDR3 consists of 11 residues. Trimming cost V 1 base and J 4 bases, with 5 bases left between them.

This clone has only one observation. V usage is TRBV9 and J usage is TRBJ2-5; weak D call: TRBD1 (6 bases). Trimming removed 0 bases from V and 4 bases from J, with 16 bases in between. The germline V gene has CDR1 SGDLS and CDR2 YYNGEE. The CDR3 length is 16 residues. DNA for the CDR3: TGTGCCAGCAGCGTAGTCGGCAGGGGAAGAGGAGAGACCCAGTACTTC. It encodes CASSVVGRGRGETQYF. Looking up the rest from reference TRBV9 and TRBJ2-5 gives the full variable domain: DSGVTQTPKHLITATGQRVTLRCSPRSGDLSVYWYQQSLDQGLQFLIQYYNGEERAKGNILERFSAQQFPDLHSELNLSSLELGDSALYFCASSVVGRGRGETQYFGPGTRLLVL.

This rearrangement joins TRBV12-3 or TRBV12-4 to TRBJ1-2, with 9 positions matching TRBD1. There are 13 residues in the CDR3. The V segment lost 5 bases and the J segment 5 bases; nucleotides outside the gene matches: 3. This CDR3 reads CASSRQGDYGYTF. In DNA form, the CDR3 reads TGTGCCAGCAGTCGACAGGGGGATTATGGCTACACCTTC.

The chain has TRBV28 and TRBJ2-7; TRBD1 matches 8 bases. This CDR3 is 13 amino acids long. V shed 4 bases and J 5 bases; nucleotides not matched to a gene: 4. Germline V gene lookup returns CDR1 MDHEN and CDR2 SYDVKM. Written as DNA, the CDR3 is TGTGCCAGCAGTTCAACGACAGGGGACGAGCAGTACTTC. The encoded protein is CASSSTTGDEQYF.

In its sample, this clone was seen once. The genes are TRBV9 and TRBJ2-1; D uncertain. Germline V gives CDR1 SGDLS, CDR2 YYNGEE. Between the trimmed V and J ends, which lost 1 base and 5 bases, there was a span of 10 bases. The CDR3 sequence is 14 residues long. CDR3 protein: CASSVTNSNNEQFF. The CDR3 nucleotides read TGTGCCAGCAGCGTAACTAACAGTAACAATGAGCAGTTCTTC.

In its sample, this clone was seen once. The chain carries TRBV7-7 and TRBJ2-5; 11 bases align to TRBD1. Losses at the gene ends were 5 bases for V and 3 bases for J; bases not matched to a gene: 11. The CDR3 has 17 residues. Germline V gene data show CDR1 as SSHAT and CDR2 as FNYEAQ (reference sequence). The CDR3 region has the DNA TGTGCCAGCAGCCCGGGACAGGGGGAGGTATTCAAAGAGACCCAGTACTTC. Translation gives CASSPGQGEVFKETQYF.